A single sample is the source of the 14 T cell receptor beta chains below, sequenced in a study of OX40 agonist ivuxolimab in advanced cancers. Clones were sequenced by immunoSEQ multiplex PCR, and TCRdb holds only the in-frame ones, with some missing. This repertoire shows roughly 34,000 clones, approximately 80% found once; its top ten account for under 25%. The sequenced sample was CD4+ or CD8+ T cells sorted from blood, obtained in a trial of the OX40 agonist ivuxolimab. All receptors derive from an adult with an advanced solid tumor such as melanoma, head and neck, liver or kidney cancer.

V gene TRBV11-2 combines with J gene TRBJ2-6; 7 bases agree with TRBD2. V was clipped by 4 bases and J by 2 bases; unmatched bases: 2. There are 15 residues in the CDR3. Germline V lookup: CDR1 SGHAT, CDR2 FQNNGV. Written as DNA, the CDR3 is TGTGCCAGCAGCTGGGGGGGAACTGGGGCCAACGTCCTGACTTTC. This sequence encodes CASSWGGTGANVLTF. The entire variable domain, with the rest obtained from reference TRBV11-2 and TRBJ2-6, is as follows: EAGVAQSPRYKIIEKRQSVAFWCNPISGHATLYWYQQILGQGPKLLIQFQNNGVVDDSQLPKDRFSAERLKGVDSTLKIQPAKLEDSAVYLCASSWGGTGANVLTFGAGSRLTVL.

This clone was detected only a few times. The chain joins TRBV11-1 to TRBJ2-1, with D perhaps matching TRBD1 (5 bases). Germline lookup yields CDR1 SGHAT and CDR2 FQDESV (reference sequence). The CDR3 sequence is 12 residues long. V lost 8 bases to trimming and J lost 8 bases, with 13 bases between them. CDR3 protein: CASGRGIYEQFF. DNA for the CDR3: TGTGCCAGCGGAAGGGGTATTTATGAGCAGTTCTTC.

The chain carries TRBV28 and TRBJ1-2; D is perhaps TRBD1 (6 bases). Germline values: CDR1 MDHEN, CDR2 SYDVKM. The CDR3 extends over 13 amino acids. V lost 6 bases, J lost 4 bases, and 12 bases lay in between. CDR3 DNA sequence: TGTGCCAGCAGCCTTCAGGGGCGCTATGGCTACACCTTC. Translation: CASSLQGRYGYTF.

This clone was seen a handful of times. This chain uses TRBV9 with TRBJ2-5, with no clear D. Germline lookup yields CDR1 SGDLS and CDR2 YYNGEE. CDR3 length equals 13 residues. V lost 0 bases to trimming and J lost 8 bases, with 11 bases between them. CDR3: CASSVEAGSTQYF. In nucleotides, the CDR3 is TGTGCCAGCAGCGTAGAGGCCGGGTCTACCCAGTACTTC.

The genes are TRBV5-5 and TRBJ1-2; D ambiguous. V was cut by 2 bases and J by 1 base, with 15 bases left in between. This CDR3 region has 16 residues. CDR1 and CDR2 (germline): SGHKS, YYEKEE (reference sequence). CDR3 nucleotides: TGTGCCAGCAGCTTTATCGCAGAAATTATTAACTATGGCTACACCTTC. This codes for CASSFIAEIINYGYTF. The variable domain in full, with the rest retrieved from reference TRBV5-5 and TRBJ1-2, is DAGVTQSPTHLIKTRGQQVTLRCSPISGHKSVSWYQQVLGQGPQFIFQYYEKEERGRGNFPDRFSARQFPNYSSELNVNALLLGDSALYLCASSFIAEIINYGYTFGSGTRLTVV.

V gene TRBV18 combines with J gene TRBJ1-3; D uncertain. The CDR3 length is 15 residues. V dropped 1 base and J dropped 0 bases, with 7 bases sitting between them. Germline CDR1 and CDR2: KGHSH and LQKENI. This CDR3 is CASSPQHVSGNTIYF. CDR3 DNA: TGTGCCAGCTCACCACAGCATGTCTCTGGAAACACCATATATTTT.

The chain links TRBV15 to TRBJ1-5; D possibly corresponds to TRBD1 (5 bases). V lost 0 bases, J lost 6 bases, and 9 bases lay in between. This CDR3 has 14 amino acids. Germline V CDR1 and CDR2: LNHNV, YYDKDF (reference sequence). The DNA of the CDR3 is TGTGCCACCAGCAGAGATTCAGGGTTTCAGCCCCAGCATTTT. Its translation: CATSRDSGFQPQHF. The complete variable domain, with remaining parts taken from reference TRBV15 and TRBJ1-5, reads DAMVIQNPRYQVTQFGKPVTLSCSQTLNHNVMYWYQQKSSQAPKLLFHYYDKDFNNEADTPDNFQSRRPNTSFCFLDIRSPGLGDTAMYLCATSRDSGFQPQHFGDGTRLSIL.

The chain is built from TRBV19 and TRBJ1-1; no clear D gene. V was shortened by 4 bases and J by 3 bases, with 9 bases between the two germline ends. CDR3 length equals 13 residues. Per the germline V gene, CDR1 is LNHDA and CDR2 is SQIVND (reference sequence). CDR3 sequence reads: CASSTGFYTEAFF. In DNA, the CDR3 is TGTGCCAGTAGTACCGGATTTTACACTGAAGCTTTCTTT.

The V gene is TRBV6-5, the J gene TRBJ1-6; D uncertain. Germline V lookup: CDR1 MNHEY, CDR2 SVGAGI. The CDR3 runs 13 residues. The V gene lost 6 bases and the J gene lost 8 bases, with 11 bases spanning the gap. CDR3 sequence (DNA): TGTGCCAGCAGCCCACCCGGTTATTCACCCCTCCACTTT. Translated, it gives CASSPPGYSPLHF.

This clone occurred a few times. The chain joins TRBV27 to TRBJ2-1; maybe TRBD2 (7 bases). Between the trimmed V and J ends, which lost 7 bases and 2 bases, there was a span of 15 bases. Germline V gene lookup returns CDR1 MNHEY and CDR2 SMNVEV (reference sequence). CDR3 length: 15 residues. This CDR3 reads CASTLGGAPYNEQFF. DNA for the CDR3: TGTGCCAGCACCCTTGGGGGGGCCCCCTACAATGAGCAGTTCTTC.

Here the CDR3 reads CASPRARLNTGELFF. DNA of the CDR3: TGTGCCAGCCCCCGAGCGAGATTGAACACCGGGGAGCTGTTTTTT. The chain couples TRBV7-2 to TRBJ2-2; D is uncertain. V lost 8 bases, J lost 1 base, and 14 bases lay in between. CDR3 size: 15 residues. Germline loops: CDR1 SGHTA, CDR2 FQGNSA.

The rearrangement joins TRBV7-9 to TRBJ2-1; D unresolved. Germline V gene sequence: CDR1 SEHNR, CDR2 FQNEAQ (reference sequence). The CDR3 spans 13 residues. Trimming cost V 10 bases and J 0 bases, with 10 bases left between them. This chain's CDR3 is CATPVSSYNEQFF. DNA for the CDR3: TGTGCCACTCCGGTTAGCTCCTACAATGAGCAGTTCTTC. Based on the CDR3 plus reference TRBV7-9 and TRBJ2-1, the full variable domain is DTGVSQNPRHKITKRGQNVTFRCDPISEHNRLYWYRQTLGQGPEFLTYFQNEAQLEKSRLLSDRFSAERPKGSFSTLEIQRTEQGDSAMYLCATPVSSYNEQFFGPGTRLTVL.

The gene calls are TRBV11-2 and TRBJ1-1; possible D gene TRBD1, 5 bases. Trimming left V 3 bases short and J 11 bases short, with 13 bases between. CDR1 and CDR2 (germline): SGHAT, FQNNGV. The CDR3 has 12 amino acids. The CDR3 here is CASSFSSGMAFF. The CDR3 DNA follows: TGTGCCAGCAGCTTCTCGTCAGGGATGGCTTTCTTT.

J is TRBJ2-7 and V is TRBV7-9; D ambiguous. The V end was cut by 5 bases, the J end by 5 bases, with 10 bases between. Germline-derived CDR1 and CDR2 are SEHNR and FQNEAQ (reference sequence). The CDR3 sequence is 12 residues long. The CDR3 sequence is CASSPRGNEQYF. As DNA, the CDR3 is TGTGCCAGCAGCCCCCGCGGCAACGAGCAGTACTTC.